The 8 T cell receptor beta chains below were found in one sample sequenced in a study of shared clonotypes between healthy human individuals. Assay: immunoSEQ multiplex PCR; the TCRdb copy retains only in-frame clones and omits some. The table includes a few hundred thousand clones, 95% to 96% detected once. Naive CD8 cells, CD45RO-negative and positively selected for CCR7, excluded terminally differentiated effector memory CD45RA+ cells. Source material: naive CD8+ T cells sorted from blood. These receptors were collected from a woman aged 25 to 39 in good health.

V is TRBV29-1 and J is TRBJ2-1, with 12 bases matching TRBD2. Trimming took 3 bases from V and 8 from J; bases not matched to a gene: 5. The CDR3 totals 14 residues. The germline gives CDR1 SQVTM, CDR2 ANQGSEA. Here the CDR3 DNA reads TGCAGCGTTGATAGGGGACTAGCGGGTTATGAGCAGTTCTTC. It encodes CSVDRGLAGYEQFF.

The chain uses TRBV9 and TRBJ2-1, with 14 nucleotides matching TRBD2. CDR3 length equals 15 residues. CDR1 SGDLS and CDR2 YYNGEE come from the germline V gene. V was clipped by 3 bases and J by 7 bases; unmatched bases: 3. The CDR3 sequence is CASSGTSGRSNEQFF. In DNA form, the CDR3 reads TGTGCCAGCAGCGGGACTAGCGGGAGGTCTAATGAGCAGTTCTTC.

Comment on this clone: Within the sample, other DNA sequences also encode this same CDR3. The rearrangement links TRBV27 to TRBJ2-1; 12 bases are shared with TRBD2. This CDR3 spans 15 amino acids. Germline V lookup: CDR1 MNHEY, CDR2 SMNVEV (reference sequence). J lost 3 bases, V lost 5 bases, and 2 bases had no gene match. CDR3 in amino acids: CASSPSGRVYNEQFF. DNA of the CDR3: TGTGCCAGCAGTCCTAGCGGGAGGGTCTACAATGAGCAGTTCTTC.

This chain links TRBV6-6 with TRBJ1-1; 7 bases match TRBD1. Germline CDR1 reads MNHNY; CDR2 reads SVGAGI (reference sequence). V dropped 5 bases and J dropped 1; count of bases not matched to a gene: 7. CDR3 length equals 15 residues. This CDR3 is CASSDRDRKNTEAFF. As DNA, the CDR3 is TGTGCCAGCAGTGACAGGGACAGAAAGAACACTGAAGCTTTCTTT.

This chain uses TRBV7-9 with TRBJ2-5; D gene uncertain. This CDR3 is built from 13 residues. The germline V and J ends were trimmed by 5 bases and 2 bases, with 9 bases remaining between them. The germline gives CDR1 SEHNR, CDR2 FQNEAQ (reference sequence). CDR3 sequence reads: CASSQGIQETQYF. The CDR3 DNA reads TGTGCCAGCAGCCAAGGTATACAAGAGACCCAGTACTTC.

The chain has TRBV4-1 and TRBJ2-1, with D possibly matching TRBD2 (6 bases). V shed 1 base and J shed 8 bases, with 18 bases lying between them. Germline-derived CDR1 and CDR2 are MGHRA and YSYEKL. The CDR3 is 16 amino acids. The DNA for the CDR3 is TGCGCCAGCAGCCAAGTTGTCGCCGGGGGTGGGGATGAGCAGTTCTTC. Translation: CASSQVVAGGGDEQFF.

The chain couples TRBV10-1 to TRBJ2-5; no firm D call. The V gene's germline CDR1 is WNHNN and CDR2 SYGVQD (reference sequence). The V end lost 3 bases, the J end lost 4 bases, and 12 bases lay between the germline ends. The CDR3 totals 14 residues. The CDR3 DNA reads as TGCGCCAGCAGTGACCGAGGATGGGGAGAGACCCAGTACTTC. This sequence encodes CASSDRGWGETQYF.

This chain connects TRBV28 to TRBJ2-3; D is possibly TRBD1 (6 bases). Trimming shortened V by 8 bases and J by 0 bases, and 15 bases separated the two germline ends. Germline V gives CDR1 MDHEN, CDR2 SYDVKM. The CDR3 runs to 15 residues. The CDR3 region is CASGPDSPSTDTQYF. The CDR3 nucleotides are TGTGCCAGCGGACCGGACAGTCCAAGCACAGATACGCAGTATTTT.